This TCR beta chain was sequenced during a study of OX40 agonist ivuxolimab in advanced cancers. A note on the overall study: The costimulatory receptor OX40 (CD134) was targeted by ivuxolimab, a fully human IgG2 agonistic monoclonal antibody. The paper reports the monotherapy dose-escalation portion (N of about 56 patients) of the phase I ivuxolimab trial. Partial responses were achieved by three dose-escalation patients, of whom one had hepatocellular carcinoma and two had cutaneous melanoma. Intravenous ivuxolimab was administered to patients every 2 weeks at six dose levels: 0.01, 0.1, 0.3, 1.5, 3 and 10 mg/kg. Peripheral TCRbeta sequencing was intended to test whether TCR sequence diversity was altered and clonal T-cell expansion was caused by ivuxolimab. Patients were allowed to have had prior anti-PD-1, anti-PD-L1 or anti-CTLA-4 therapy, and approximately 37% of the dose-escalation patients had been treated with checkpoint inhibitors. Of the roughly 50 dose-escalation patients, hepatocellular carcinoma was present in about 20, melanoma in approximately 15, renal cell carcinoma in 9 and head and neck cancer in 9. In the dose-escalation cohort, around four fifths of patients were male, and the mean age was roughly 60 years, with a range of roughly 20 to 79. Overall results and qualifications from the work: The antigen specificity of the peripheral T cells that underwent clonal expansion was not determined. After ivuxolimab, CD8+ T cells had more expanded clones than CD4+ T cells on average. In the 0.1-3.0 mg/kg groups, partial responders had among the lowest normalized peripheral clonal expansion, particularly in CD8+ T cells. At doses of 0.1 to 3.0 mg/kg, clonal expansion of both CD4+ and CD8+ T cells in blood was seen between baseline and week 6. Low levels of normalized T-cell clonal expansion were also seen in some nonresponding patients.

From a lookup of the germline V gene, CDR1 and CDR2 are MDHEN and SYDVKM. Clipping removes 0 bases from V and 3 bases from J, with 14 as the unmatched junction base count. Including cysteine and phenylalanine, the CDR3 has 19 amino acids. Here the CDR3 DNA is all that survives: 57 bases in frame from base 1. This clone is a singleton in its sample. There is no known antigen for this receptor. No much larger clonotype is one base removed from it; base qualities were not supplied. Patients with autoimmune disease history or receiving systemic immunosuppression were excluded from the trial. In every dose cohort, peripheral blood was drawn for TCR sequencing at baseline, cycle 4 day 1, and cycle 7 day 1. The samples were taken from a phase I, first-in-human, multicenter, open-label dose-escalation trial of ivuxolimab. Adults with locally advanced or metastatic melanoma, renal cell carcinoma, hepatocellular carcinoma or head and neck squamous cell carcinoma were enrolled in the trial. Before TCR sequencing, CD4+ T cells and CD8+ T cells were sorted from peripheral blood as separate populations.

Genomic DNA was extracted from sorted cells for sequencing of the TCRbeta CDR3 region. The immunoSEQ Assay was used to sequence the TCRbeta CDR3 regions. The clones in this table, taken by TCRdb from immuneACCESS, are in-frame only. Not every clone is retained; where verified, under half of the shortfall comes from an unresolved V gene, and the cause of the rest is unknown. The sample records tens of thousands of clones, roughly 91% of which are singletons. Approximately 15% of the sample lies in the top ten. Sample: CD4+ or CD8+ T cells sorted from blood, taken in a trial of the OX40 agonist ivuxolimab. The chain links TRBV28 with TRBJ2-3; the junction holds 8 bases that match TRBD1. This clonotype originated in an adult with an advanced solid tumor such as melanoma, head and neck, liver or kidney cancer. The DNA reads as follows: TGTGCCAGCAGTTTATGGATGGTCCGACAGGGGATTAGGACAGATACGCAGTATTTT. It specifies CASSLWMVRQGIRTDTQYF.